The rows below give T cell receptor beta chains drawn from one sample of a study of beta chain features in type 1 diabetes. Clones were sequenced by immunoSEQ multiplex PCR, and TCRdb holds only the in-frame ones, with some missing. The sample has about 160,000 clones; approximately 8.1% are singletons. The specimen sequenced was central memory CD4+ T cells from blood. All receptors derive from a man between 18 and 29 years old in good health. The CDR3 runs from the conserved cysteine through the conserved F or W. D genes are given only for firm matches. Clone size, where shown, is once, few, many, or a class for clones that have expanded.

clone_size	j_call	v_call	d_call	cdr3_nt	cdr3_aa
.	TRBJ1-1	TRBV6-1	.	TGTGCCGGCAAGTTGGCAGTTATGAACACTGAAGCTTTCTTT	CAGKLAVMNTEAFF
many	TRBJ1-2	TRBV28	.	TGTGCCAGCAGTTCTGCCTATTCGTGGGGCTACACCTTC	CASSSAYSWGYTF
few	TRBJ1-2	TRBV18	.	TGTGCCAGCTCATCCCCTACGGGGGGTGATGGCTACACCTTC	CASSSPTGGDGYTF
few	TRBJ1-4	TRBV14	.	TGTGCCAGCAGCCAAGATTGGTCGGAGGGTGAAAAACTGTTTTTT	CASSQDWSEGEKLFF
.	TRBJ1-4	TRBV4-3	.	TGCGCCAGCAGCCAAGGGGCTGCGCGGGGAAATGAAAAACTGTTTTTT	CASSQGAARGNEKLFF
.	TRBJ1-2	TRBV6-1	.	TGTGCCAGCATTCCAGGGAACTTTTATGGCTACACCTTC	CASIPGNFYGYTF
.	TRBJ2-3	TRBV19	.	TGTGCCAGTAGCATGGATGGACTATCCGCCACAGATACGCAGTATTTT	CASSMDGLSATDTQYF
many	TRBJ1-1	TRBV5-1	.	TGCGCCAGCAGCTTGGACGTATCCGTGGGCTACACTGAAGCTTTCTTT	CASSLDVSVGYTEAFF
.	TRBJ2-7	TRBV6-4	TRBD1	TGTGCCAGCATTGTAGGACAGGGGGCGCGGTACGAGCAGTACTTC	CASIVGQGARYEQYF
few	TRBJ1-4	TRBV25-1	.	TGTGCCAGCAGCGTCCGGGACGGGAGGGAAAAACTGTTTTTT	CASSVRDGREKLFF
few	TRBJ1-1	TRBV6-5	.	TGTGCCAGCAGTAATCCTCAGGGCACTGAAGCTTTCTTT	CASSNPQGTEAFF
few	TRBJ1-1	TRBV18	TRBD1	TGTGCCAGCTCACCTGGACAGGGGAGGACTGAAGCTTTCTTT	CASSPGQGRTEAFF
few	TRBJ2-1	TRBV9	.	TGTGCCAGCAGCGGTCTCCCCCCCCCAGGGGTAACCTACAATGAGCAGTTCTTC	CASSGLPPPGVTYNEQFF
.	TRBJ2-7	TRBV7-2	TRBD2	TGTGCCAGCAGCTTCCTAGCGGGAGTCTACGAGCAGTACTTC	CASSFLAGVYEQYF
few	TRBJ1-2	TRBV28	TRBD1	TGTGCCAGCAATAAACCGGGACAGGGGTACTATGGCTACACCTTC	CASNKPGQGYYGYTF
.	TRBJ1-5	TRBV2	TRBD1	TGTGCCAGCAGTGCCGGGACAGGGTATCAGCCCCAGCATTTT	CASSAGTGYQPQHF
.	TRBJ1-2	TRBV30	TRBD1	TGTGCCTGGAGTCCAGGACAGGGAGGCTATGGCTACACCTTC	CAWSPGQGGYGYTF
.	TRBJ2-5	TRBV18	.	TGTGCCAGCTCACCACGGCGGGCGGTCCAAGAGACCCAGTACTTC	CASSPRRAVQETQYF
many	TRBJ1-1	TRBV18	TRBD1	TGTGCCAGCTCACCCGGACAGGGGACGAACACTGAAGCTTTCTTT	CASSPGQGTNTEAFF
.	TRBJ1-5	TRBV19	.	TGTGCCAGTAGTATGGGGGGTTGGAATCAGCCCCAGCATTTT	CASSMGGWNQPQHF
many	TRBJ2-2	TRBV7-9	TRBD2	TGTGCCAGCAGCTCAACTAGCGGTGGTAACGGGGAGCTGTTTTTT	CASSSTSGGNGELFF
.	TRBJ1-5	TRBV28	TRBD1	TGTGCCAGCACCGGGACAGGGGGCAATCAGCCCCAGCATTTT	CASTGTGGNQPQHF
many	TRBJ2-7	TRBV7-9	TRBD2	TGTGCCAGCAGCTTAGTGGCCCTAGCGGTCCTTCGCGGCGAGCAGTACTTC	CASSLVALAVLRGEQYF
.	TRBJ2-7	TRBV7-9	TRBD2	TGTGCCCTCGGGGGGGGGAGCTCCTACGAGCAGTACTTC	CALGGGSSYEQYF
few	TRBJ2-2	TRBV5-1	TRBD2	TGCGCCAGCAGCTTGTTTTCGGGAGGGCCTCGGACCGGGGAGCTGTTTTTT	CASSLFSGGPRTGELFF